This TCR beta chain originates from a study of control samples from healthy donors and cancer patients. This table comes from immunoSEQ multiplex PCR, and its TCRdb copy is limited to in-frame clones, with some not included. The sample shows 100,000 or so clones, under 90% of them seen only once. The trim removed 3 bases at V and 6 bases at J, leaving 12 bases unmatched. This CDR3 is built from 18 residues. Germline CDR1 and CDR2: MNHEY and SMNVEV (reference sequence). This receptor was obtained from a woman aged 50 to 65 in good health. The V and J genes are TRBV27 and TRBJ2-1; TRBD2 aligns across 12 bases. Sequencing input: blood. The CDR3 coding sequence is TGTGCCAGCAGTTTCCACACCACCCTAGCGGGAGGGATCAATGAGCAGTTCTTC. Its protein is CASSFHTTLAGGINEQFF.